This T cell receptor (beta chain) was identified in a study of shared clonotypes between healthy human individuals. Turning to the study itself: Researchers assigned three CD4 naive, three CD4 memory, two CD8 naive and one CD8 memory plate to each donor. Overall study findings and caveats: Compared with memory subsets, naive subsets generally had larger estimated richness. Limited genetic and exposure-history diversity came from having few donors.

TCRdb keeps only in-frame clones here, not all; method: immunoSEQ multiplex PCR. The sample holds approximately 620,000 clones; more than 95% are singletons and the top ten take 0.055% to 0.07%. Per germline, CDR1 SNHLY and CDR2 FYNNEI. The germline V and J ends were trimmed by 7 bases and 0 bases, with 16 bases remaining between them. The CDR3 loop spans 16 amino acids. Comments on this clone: Its antigen is not known.

Partitioning of CD4+ cells yielded a CD45RA+ naive subset and a CD45RA-negative memory subset. The sequenced sample was naive CD4+ T cells sorted from blood. The subset here: CD45RA+ positively selected. This sequence joins TRBV2 and TRBJ2-4; D perhaps matches TRBD2 (6 bases). The clonotype originates from a woman between 25 and 40 years old in good health. The CDR3 here is CASTRGLKLAKNIQYF. The DNA of the CDR3 is TGTGCCAGCACCCGGGGACTGAAACTAGCCAAAAACATTCAGTACTTC.